The 16 T cell receptor beta chains below all came from one sample that was sequenced in a study of shared clonotypes between healthy human individuals. This table comes from immunoSEQ multiplex PCR, and its TCRdb copy is limited to in-frame clones, with some not included. The profile covers approximately 1.5 million clones, with 95% to 99% appearing a single time and 0.4% to 0.45% taken by the ten largest. The sample comprised naive CD4+ T cells sorted from blood. Subset specified: CD45RA+ positively selected. Receptor source: a man aged 25-45 years in good health.

The V gene is TRBV28, the J gene TRBJ1-2, with D perhaps matching TRBD1 (6 bases). This CDR3 is built from 17 residues. CDR1 and CDR2 from the germline V gene are MDHEN and SYDVKM. The germline V and J ends were trimmed by 7 bases and 1 base, with 22 bases remaining between them. In nucleotides, the CDR3 is TGTGCCAGCATTCGGGGGGCGCGTCACTCTTTTAACTATGGCTACACCTTC. Amino acid sequence: CASIRGARHSFNYGYTF.

The V and J genes are TRBV2 and TRBJ1-4; D is unclear. The CDR3 loop spans 13 amino acids. CDR1 is SNHLY and CDR2 is FYNNEI in the germline V gene. V was pared by 10 bases and J by 3 bases, with 12 bases between. The CDR3 loop reads CATARGANEKLFF. Written as DNA, the CDR3 is TGTGCCACCGCTCGGGGTGCTAATGAAAAACTGTTTTTT.

V usage is TRBV19 and J usage is TRBJ2-1; D ambiguous. CDR1 LNHDA and CDR2 SQIVND come from the germline V gene (reference sequence). Trimming removed 4 bases from V and 7 bases from J, with 11 bases in between. The CDR3 has 13 residues. In DNA form, the CDR3 reads TGTGCCAGTAGTAGCCTTTGGCGGAATGAGCAGTTCTTC. Protein sequence: CASSSLWRNEQFF.

The genes are TRBV19 and TRBJ2-7; D not resolved. V shed 4 bases and J shed 4 bases, with 14 bases lying between them. The CDR3 is made up of 14 amino acids. The germline CDR1 and CDR2 sequences are LNHDA and SQIVND (reference sequence). The CDR3 spells CASSRSGEVYEQYF. The CDR3 nucleotides are TGTGCCAGTAGTAGATCAGGTGAGGTATACGAGCAGTACTTC.

The gene calls are TRBV28 and TRBJ2-3, with 8 bases aligning to TRBD2. CDR3 size: 16 residues. Trimming cost V 5 bases and J 1 base; bases outside gene matches: 8. Germline values: CDR1 MDHEN, CDR2 SYDVKM. The CDR3 DNA reads TGTGCCAGCAGTCCGCGGGGGGTGTCGGGCACAGATACGCAGTATTTT. Protein: CASSPRGVSGTDTQYF.

The J gene is TRBJ2-2, the V gene TRBV5-1; D call uncertain. V gave up 3 bases and J gave up 0 bases, with 12 bases separating them. CDR3 length: 16 amino acids. Germline V gene data show CDR1 as SGHRS and CDR2 as YFSETQ. The CDR3 protein is CASSSNRSPNTGELFF. In DNA, the CDR3 is TGCGCCAGCAGCTCCAATAGGTCACCGAACACCGGGGAGCTGTTTTTT.

The chain carries TRBV18 and TRBJ2-1, with D maybe TRBD1 (6 bases). V dropped 2 bases and J dropped 10 bases, with 9 bases sitting between them. The CDR3 has 12 residues. From germline, CDR1 is KGHSH and CDR2 LQKENI. The CDR3 DNA reads as TGTGCCAGCTCACCAGGAACAGGGGAGCAGTTCTTC. Translating gives CASSPGTGEQFF.

Only one count was recorded for this clone. The chain links TRBV6-5 to TRBJ1-3; D unresolved. The CDR3 runs to 14 residues. Per the germline V gene, CDR1 is MNHEY and CDR2 is SVGAGI. V lost 6 bases, J lost 0 bases, and 9 bases lay in between. The CDR3: CASRRVGSGNTIYF. As DNA, the CDR3 is TGTGCCAGCAGGCGGGTGGGCTCTGGAAACACCATATATTTT.

The chain is built from TRBV6-5 and TRBJ2-1; 8 nucleotides line up with TRBD2. J lost 1 base, V lost 4 bases, and 6 bases had no gene match. In germline, CDR1 is MNHEY, CDR2 SVGAGI. The CDR3 runs 16 residues. CDR3 in amino acids: CASSLRLAQSYNEQFF. For the CDR3, the DNA is TGTGCCAGCAGTTTGCGACTAGCGCAGTCCTACAATGAGCAGTTCTTC.

The chain employs TRBV18 and TRBJ2-7; 8 bases align to TRBD1. Germline CDR1 is KGHSH and CDR2 is LQKENI. The CDR3 length is 17 residues. J was trimmed by 0 bases and V by 5 bases; bases with no gene match: 12. CDR3: CASSTLAGTGISYEQYF. The CDR3, as DNA: TGTGCCAGCTCAACCCTGGCCGGGACAGGAATCTCCTACGAGCAGTACTTC. The whole variable domain, filled in from reference TRBV18 and TRBJ2-7, reads NAGVMQNPRHLVRRRGQEARLRCSPMKGHSHVYWYRQLPEEGLKFMVYLQKENIIDESGMPKERFSAEFPKEGPSILRIQQVVRGDSAAYFCASSTLAGTGISYEQYFGPGTRLTVT.

In the case of this clone: The same CDR3 is also encoded by other DNA sequences in this sample. This CDR3 reads CASSPSTDTQYF. The CDR3 DNA sequence: TGTGCCAGCTCCCCTAGCACAGATACGCAGTATTTT. This chain joins TRBV18 and TRBJ2-3; D is undetermined. V lost 6 bases and J 0 bases, leaving 4 bases between the germline ends. This CDR3 has 12 amino acids. Germline CDR1 KGHSH, CDR2 LQKENI.

The chain joins TRBV7-2 to TRBJ2-2; D gene uncertain. V lost 3 bases to trimming and J lost 6 bases, with 11 bases between them. Germline V gene sequence: CDR1 SGHTA, CDR2 FQGNSA. The CDR3 contains 14 residues. The CDR3 loop reads CASSLVPSPGELFF. The CDR3 DNA reads TGTGCCAGCAGCTTGGTCCCGTCCCCCGGGGAGCTGTTTTTT.

V is TRBV29-1 and J is TRBJ2-5; 14 bases map to TRBD2. The length of the CDR3 is 14 residues. The V segment lost 3 bases and the J segment 7 bases; nucleotides outside the gene matches: 4. In germline, CDR1 is SQVTM, CDR2 ANQGSEA. The CDR3: CSVEGLAGVGTQYF. CDR3 bases: TGCAGCGTTGAGGGACTAGCGGGAGTGGGGACCCAGTACTTC.

The gene calls are TRBV7-7 and TRBJ2-2; D is undetermined. Trimming removed 1 base at V and 6 bases at J, with 6 bases between. Germline CDR1 SSHAT, CDR2 FNYEAQ (reference sequence). CDR3 length equals 13 residues. The CDR3 coding sequence is TGTGCCAGCAGCTTAGTGGGTCCCGGGGAGCTGTTTTTT. Translating it yields CASSLVGPGELFF. Combining the CDR3 with reference TRBV7-7 and TRBJ2-2 gives the whole variable domain GAGVSQSPRYKVTKRGQDVTLRCDPISSHATLYWYQQALGQGPEFLTYFNYEAQPDKSGLPSDRFSAERPEGSISTLTIQRTEQRDSAMYRCASSLVGPGELFFGEGSRLTVL.

V usage is TRBV6-6 and J usage is TRBJ2-2; 8 bases match TRBD1. Germline trimming cut 5 bases from V and 7 bases from J; bases unmatched to any gene: 9. This CDR3 contains 15 residues. Germline-derived CDR1 and CDR2 are MNHNY and SVGAGI (reference sequence). CDR3 bases: TGTGCCAGCAGTAATGCAGGGGGCGAAGACGGGGAGCTGTTTTTT. Protein product: CASSNAGGEDGELFF.

The chain is built from TRBV29-1 and TRBJ2-7, with unresolved D. The CDR3 extends over 12 amino acids. The V gene's germline CDR1 is SQVTM and CDR2 ANQGSEA. V was pared by 3 bases and J by 2 bases, with 8 bases between. The CDR3 sequence: CSVEDTPYEQYF. CDR3 DNA: TGCAGCGTTGAGGATACCCCCTACGAGCAGTACTTC.